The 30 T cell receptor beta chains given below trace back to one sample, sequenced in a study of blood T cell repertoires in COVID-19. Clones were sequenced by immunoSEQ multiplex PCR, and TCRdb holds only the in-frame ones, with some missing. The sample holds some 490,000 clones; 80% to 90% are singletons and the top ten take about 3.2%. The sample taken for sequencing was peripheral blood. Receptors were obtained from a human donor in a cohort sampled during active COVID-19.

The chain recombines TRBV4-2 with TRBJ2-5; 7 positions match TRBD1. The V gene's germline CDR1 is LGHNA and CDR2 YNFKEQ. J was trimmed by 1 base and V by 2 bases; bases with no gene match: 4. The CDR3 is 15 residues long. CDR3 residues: CASSQTGTAQETQYF. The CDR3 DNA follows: TGTGCCAGCAGCCAAACCGGGACAGCCCAAGAGACCCAGTACTTC.

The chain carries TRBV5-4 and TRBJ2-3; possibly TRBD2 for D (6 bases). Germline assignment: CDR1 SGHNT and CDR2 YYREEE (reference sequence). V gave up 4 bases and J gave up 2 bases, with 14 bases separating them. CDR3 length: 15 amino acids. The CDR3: CASSPNGGHTDTQYF. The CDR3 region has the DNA TGTGCCAGCAGCCCGAACGGAGGGCACACAGATACGCAGTATTTT.

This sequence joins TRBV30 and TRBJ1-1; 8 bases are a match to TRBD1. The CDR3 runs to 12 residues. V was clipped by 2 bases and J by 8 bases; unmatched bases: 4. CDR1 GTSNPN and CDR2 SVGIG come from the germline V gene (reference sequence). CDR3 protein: CAWSTRQGEAFF. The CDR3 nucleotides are TGTGCCTGGAGTACCCGACAGGGGGAAGCTTTCTTT.

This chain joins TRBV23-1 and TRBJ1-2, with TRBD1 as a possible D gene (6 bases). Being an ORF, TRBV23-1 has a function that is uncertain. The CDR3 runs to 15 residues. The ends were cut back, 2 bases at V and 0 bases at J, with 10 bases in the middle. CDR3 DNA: TGCGCCAGCAGTCAACTAGGGACAACTAACTATGGCTACACCTTC. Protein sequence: CASSQLGTTNYGYTF.

In nucleotides, the CDR3 is TGTGCCAGCAGCTTGGATTTACAGGGGGCGGACGAGCAGTACTTC. Residues: CASSLDLQGADEQYF. The genes are TRBV5-6 and TRBJ2-7; 9 bases are a match to TRBD1. The CDR3 runs 15 residues. The ends lost 0 bases at V and 5 bases at J; junction bases unmatched: 6. Germline CDR1 and CDR2: SGHDT and YYEEEE.

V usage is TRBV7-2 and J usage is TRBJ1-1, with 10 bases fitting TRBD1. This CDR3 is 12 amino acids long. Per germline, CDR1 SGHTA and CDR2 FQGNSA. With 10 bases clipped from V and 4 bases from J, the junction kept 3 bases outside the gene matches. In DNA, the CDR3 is TGTGCCACCAGGACAGGGGGCACTGAAGCTTTCTTT. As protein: CATRTGGTEAFF.

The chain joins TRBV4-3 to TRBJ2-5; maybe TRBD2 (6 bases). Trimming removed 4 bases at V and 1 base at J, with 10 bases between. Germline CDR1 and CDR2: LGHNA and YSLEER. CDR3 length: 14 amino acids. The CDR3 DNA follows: TGCGCCAGCAGCCCGGGGACTCCCCAAGAGACCCAGTACTTC. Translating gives CASSPGTPQETQYF.

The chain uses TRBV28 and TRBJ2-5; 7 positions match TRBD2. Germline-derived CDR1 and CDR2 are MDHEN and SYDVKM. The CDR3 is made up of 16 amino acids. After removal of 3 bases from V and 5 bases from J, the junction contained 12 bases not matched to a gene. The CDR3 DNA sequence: TGTGCCAGCAGTTTTTACGGCGGGAGAGGAGCGGAGACCCAGTACTTC. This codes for CASSFYGGRGAETQYF.

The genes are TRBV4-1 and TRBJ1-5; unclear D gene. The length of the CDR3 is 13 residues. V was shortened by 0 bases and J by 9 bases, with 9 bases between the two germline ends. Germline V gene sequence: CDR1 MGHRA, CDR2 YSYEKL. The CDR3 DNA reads TGCGCCAGCAGCCAAGACCAACGGGGGCCCCAGCATTTT. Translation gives CASSQDQRGPQHF.

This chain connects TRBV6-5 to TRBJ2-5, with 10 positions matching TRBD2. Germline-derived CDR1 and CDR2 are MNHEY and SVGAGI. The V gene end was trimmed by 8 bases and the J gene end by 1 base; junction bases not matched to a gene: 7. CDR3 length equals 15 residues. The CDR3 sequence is CASWWTSGAQETQYF. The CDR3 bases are TGTGCCAGCTGGTGGACTAGCGGAGCCCAAGAGACCCAGTACTTC.

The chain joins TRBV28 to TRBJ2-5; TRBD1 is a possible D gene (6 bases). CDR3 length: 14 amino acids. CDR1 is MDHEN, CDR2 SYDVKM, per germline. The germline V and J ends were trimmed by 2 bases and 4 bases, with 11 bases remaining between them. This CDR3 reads CASSLGTRGETQYF. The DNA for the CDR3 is TGTGCCAGCAGTTTAGGGACCAGGGGAGAGACCCAGTACTTC.

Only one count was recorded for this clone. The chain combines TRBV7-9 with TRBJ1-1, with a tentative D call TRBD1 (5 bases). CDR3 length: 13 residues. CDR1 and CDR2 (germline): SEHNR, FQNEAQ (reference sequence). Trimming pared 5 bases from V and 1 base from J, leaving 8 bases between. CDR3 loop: CASSIQENTEAFF. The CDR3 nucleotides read TGTGCCAGCAGCATACAGGAGAACACTGAAGCTTTCTTT.

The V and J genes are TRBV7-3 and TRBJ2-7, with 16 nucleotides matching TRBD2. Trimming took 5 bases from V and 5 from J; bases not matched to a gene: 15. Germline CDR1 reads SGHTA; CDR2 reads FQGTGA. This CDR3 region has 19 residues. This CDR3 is CASSITGLAGGPQRNEQYF. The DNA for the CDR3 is TGTGCCAGCAGCATCACGGGACTAGCGGGAGGGCCTCAAAGGAACGAGCAGTACTTC.

CDR3 region: CASGHDRAIEQYF. In nucleotides, the CDR3 is TGCGCCAGCGGCCACGACAGGGCGATCGAGCAGTACTTC. The chain couples TRBV5-1 to TRBJ2-7, with 7 bases matching TRBD1. Germline V CDR1 and CDR2: SGHRS, YFSETQ. This CDR3 is 13 amino acids long. With 7 bases clipped from V and 6 bases from J, the junction kept 10 bases outside the gene matches.

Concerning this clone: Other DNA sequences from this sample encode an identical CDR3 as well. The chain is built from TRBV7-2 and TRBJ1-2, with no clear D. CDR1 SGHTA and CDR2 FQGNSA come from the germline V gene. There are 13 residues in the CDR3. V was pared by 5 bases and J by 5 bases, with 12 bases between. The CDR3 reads CASSLNAGYGYTF. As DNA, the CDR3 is TGTGCCAGCAGCCTAAACGCCGGGTATGGCTACACCTTC.

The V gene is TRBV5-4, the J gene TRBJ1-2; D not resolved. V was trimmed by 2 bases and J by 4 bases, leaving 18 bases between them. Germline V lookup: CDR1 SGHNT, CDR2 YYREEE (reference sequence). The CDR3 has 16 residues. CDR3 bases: TGTGCCAGCAGCTTAGACACCTACTCAGTCTTCTATGGCTACACCTTC. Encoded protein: CASSLDTYSVFYGYTF.

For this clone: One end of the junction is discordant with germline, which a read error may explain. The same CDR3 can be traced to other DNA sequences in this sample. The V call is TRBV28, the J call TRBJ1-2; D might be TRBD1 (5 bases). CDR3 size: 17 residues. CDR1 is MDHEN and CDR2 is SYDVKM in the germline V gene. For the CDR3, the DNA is TGCGCCAGCAGCCTCCTGGGGACTCCCGAAGCTAACTATGGCTACACCTTC. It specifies CASSLLGTPEANYGYTF.

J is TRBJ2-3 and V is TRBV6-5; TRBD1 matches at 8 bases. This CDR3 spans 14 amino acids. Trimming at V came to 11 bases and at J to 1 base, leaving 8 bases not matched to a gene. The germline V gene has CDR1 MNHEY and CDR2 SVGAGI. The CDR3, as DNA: TGTGCCGGCGCGGGACAGGTGGGCACAGATACGCAGTATTTT. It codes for CAGAGQVGTDTQYF.

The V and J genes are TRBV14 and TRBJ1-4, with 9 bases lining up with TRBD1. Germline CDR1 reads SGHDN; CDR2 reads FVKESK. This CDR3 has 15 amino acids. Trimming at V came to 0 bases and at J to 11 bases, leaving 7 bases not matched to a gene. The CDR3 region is CASSQEPTGGRKLFF. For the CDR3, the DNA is TGTGCCAGCAGCCAAGAACCGACAGGGGGTAGGAAACTGTTTTTT.

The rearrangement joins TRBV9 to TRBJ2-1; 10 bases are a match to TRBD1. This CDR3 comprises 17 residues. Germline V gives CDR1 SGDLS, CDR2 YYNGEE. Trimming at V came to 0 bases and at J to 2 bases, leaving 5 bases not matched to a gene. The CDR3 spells CASSVGRGQGTYNEQFF. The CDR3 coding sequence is TGTGCCAGCAGCGTAGGTAGGGGACAGGGGACCTACAATGAGCAGTTCTTC.

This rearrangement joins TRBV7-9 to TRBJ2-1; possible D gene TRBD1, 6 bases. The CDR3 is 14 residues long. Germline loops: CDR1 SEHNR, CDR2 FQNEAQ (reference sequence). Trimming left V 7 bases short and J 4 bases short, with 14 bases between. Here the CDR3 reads CASISVDRYNEQFF. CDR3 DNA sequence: TGTGCCAGCATATCCGTGGACAGATACAATGAGCAGTTCTTC.

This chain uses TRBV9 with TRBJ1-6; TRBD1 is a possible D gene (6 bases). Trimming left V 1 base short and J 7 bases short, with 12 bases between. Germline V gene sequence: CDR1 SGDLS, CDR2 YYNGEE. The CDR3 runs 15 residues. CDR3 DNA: TGTGCCAGCAGCGTACTTGGACAGCAAAATTCACCCCTCCACTTT. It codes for CASSVLGQQNSPLHF. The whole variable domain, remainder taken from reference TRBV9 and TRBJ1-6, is DSGVTQTPKHLITATGQRVTLRCSPRSGDLSVYWYQQSLDQGLQFLIQYYNGEERAKGNILERFSAQQFPDLHSELNLSSLELGDSALYFCASSVLGQQNSPLHFGNGTRLTVT.

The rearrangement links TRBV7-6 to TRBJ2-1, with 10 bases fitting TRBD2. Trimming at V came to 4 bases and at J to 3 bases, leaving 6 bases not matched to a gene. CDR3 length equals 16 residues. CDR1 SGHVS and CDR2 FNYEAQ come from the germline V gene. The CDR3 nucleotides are TGTGCCAGCAGCTCCCCTCGGACTAGCGGCTACAATGAGCAGTTCTTC. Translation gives CASSSPRTSGYNEQFF.

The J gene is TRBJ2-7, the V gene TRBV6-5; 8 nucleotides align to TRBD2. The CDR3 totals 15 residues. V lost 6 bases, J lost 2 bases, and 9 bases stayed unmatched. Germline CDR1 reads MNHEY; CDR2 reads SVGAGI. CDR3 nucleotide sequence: TGTGCCAGCAGCGACAGCGGAGCGGGAGCCTACGAGCAGTACTTC. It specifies CASSDSGAGAYEQYF.

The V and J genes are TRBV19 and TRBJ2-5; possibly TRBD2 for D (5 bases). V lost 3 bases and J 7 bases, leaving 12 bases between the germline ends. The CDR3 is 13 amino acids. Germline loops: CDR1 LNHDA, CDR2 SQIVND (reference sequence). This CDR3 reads CASSIGHAGTQYF. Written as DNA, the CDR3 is TGTGCCAGTAGTATCGGTCACGCGGGGACCCAGTACTTC.

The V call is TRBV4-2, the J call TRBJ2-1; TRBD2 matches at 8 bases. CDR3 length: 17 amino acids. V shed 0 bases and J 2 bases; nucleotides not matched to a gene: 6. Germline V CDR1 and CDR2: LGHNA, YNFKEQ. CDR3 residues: CASSQDLTGGAYNEQFF. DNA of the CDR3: TGTGCCAGCAGCCAAGATTTGACGGGAGGGGCCTACAATGAGCAGTTCTTC.

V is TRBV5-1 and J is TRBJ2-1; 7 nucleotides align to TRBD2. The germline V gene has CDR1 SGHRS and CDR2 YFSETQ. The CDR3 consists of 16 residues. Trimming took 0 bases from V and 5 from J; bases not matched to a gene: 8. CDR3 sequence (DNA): TGCGCCAGCAGCTTGGACACAGCTAGCGGAAACAATGAGCAGTTCTTC. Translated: CASSLDTASGNNEQFF.

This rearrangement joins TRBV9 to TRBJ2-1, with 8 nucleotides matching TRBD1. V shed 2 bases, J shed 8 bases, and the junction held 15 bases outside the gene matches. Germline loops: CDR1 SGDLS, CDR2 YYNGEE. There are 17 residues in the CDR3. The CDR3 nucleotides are TGTGCCAGCAGCGTTGCCCTGGGTCAGGGGGCTGGCTATGAGCAGTTCTTC. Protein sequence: CASSVALGQGAGYEQFF.

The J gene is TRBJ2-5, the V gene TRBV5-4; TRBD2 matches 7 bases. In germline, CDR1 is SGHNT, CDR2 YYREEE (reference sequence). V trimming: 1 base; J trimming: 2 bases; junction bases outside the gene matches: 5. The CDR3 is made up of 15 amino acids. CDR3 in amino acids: CASSLSGGLQETQYF. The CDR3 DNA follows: TGTGCCAGCAGCTTGTCGGGAGGCCTACAAGAGACCCAGTACTTC.

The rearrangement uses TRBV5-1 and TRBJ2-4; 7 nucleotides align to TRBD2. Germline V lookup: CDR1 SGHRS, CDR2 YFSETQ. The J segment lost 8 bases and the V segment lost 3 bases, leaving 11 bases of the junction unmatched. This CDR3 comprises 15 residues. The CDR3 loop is CASSYGGRAWDIQYF. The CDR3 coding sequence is TGCGCCAGCAGCTACGGAGGGAGGGCTTGGGACATTCAGTACTTC.